A selection of T cell receptor beta chains follows, all from one sample in a study of OX40 agonist ivuxolimab in advanced cancers. This table comes from immunoSEQ multiplex PCR, and its TCRdb copy is limited to in-frame clones, with some not included. In the table there are tens of thousands of clones, more than 75% of which are singletons. This sample comprised CD4+ or CD8+ T cells sorted from blood, obtained in a trial of the OX40 agonist ivuxolimab. The receptors shown here come from an adult with an advanced solid tumor such as melanoma, head and neck, liver or kidney cancer. Each CDR3 is given with its conserved first and last residue. The order of the fields is V gene, CDR3 length, D gene, clone size, J gene, CDR3 protein, CDR3 DNA. A D gene is named only where the DNA matches it firmly. Expanded clones get a size class; other rows say once, few or many, or leave the size out.

>TRBV5-1|16|TRBD2|NA|TRBJ2-5
CASSAGTSGGSETQYF
TGCGCCAGCAGCGCAGGGACTAGCGGGGGATCGGAGACCCAGTACTTC
>TRBV4-1|16|NA|NA|TRBJ2-1
CASSQDTGRRGNEQFF
TGCGCCAGCAGCCAAGATACCGGGCGACGGGGCAATGAGCAGTTCTTC
>TRBV19|15|NA|NA|TRBJ2-6
CASTDQMSGANVLTF
TGTGCCAGTACGGATCAGATGTCTGGGGCCAACGTCCTGACTTTC
>TRBV7-2|15|NA|few|TRBJ1-5
CASSLYSGGNQPQHF
TGTGCCAGCAGTCTATATAGCGGAGGCAATCAGCCCCAGCATTTT
>TRBV19|14|NA|NA|TRBJ1-2
CASSIGSGVDGYTF
TGTGCCAGTAGTATCGGCTCAGGGGTGGATGGCTACACCTTC
>TRBV19|15|NA|once|TRBJ2-7
CASSIRQGGHYEQYF
TGTGCCAGTAGTATACGGCAGGGAGGTCACTACGAGCAGTACTTC
>TRBV19|16|TRBD2|NA|TRBJ2-2
CASRTQPGLAAGELFF
TGTGCCAGTAGGACCCAACCGGGACTAGCGGCCGGGGAGCTGTTTTTT
>TRBV4-1|14|TRBD2|NA|TRBJ2-7
CASSQGDYRYEQYF
TGCGCCAGCAGCCAAGGGGACTACAGATACGAGCAGTACTTC
>TRBV2|16|NA|NA|TRBJ2-2
CASRGGSGDFTGELFF
TGTGCCAGCAGGGGTGGCTCAGGGGATTTCACCGGGGAGCTGTTTTTT
>TRBV6-4|18|NA|NA|TRBJ1-2
CASSDSPLIGSTHYGYTF
TGTGCCAGCAGTGACTCGCCTTTGATTGGCAGTACGCACTATGGCTACACCTTC
>TRBV19|14|TRBD1|NA|TRBJ1-5
CASIPTGVTQPQHF
TGTGCCAGTATCCCGACAGGGGTTACTCAGCCCCAGCATTTT
>TRBV27|15|NA|NA|TRBJ1-2
CASSASDTGNYGYTF
TGTGCCAGCAGCGCTTCAGATACAGGGAACTATGGCTACACCTTC
>TRBV11-2|13|NA|once|TRBJ2-3
CASSLPNTDTQYF
TGTGCCAGCAGCCTACCGAACACAGATACGCAGTATTTT
>TRBV5-1|13|NA|once|TRBJ1-1
CASSSGPHTEAFF
TGCGCCAGCAGCTCTGGACCCCACACTGAAGCTTTCTTT
>TRBV29-1|13|NA|NA|TRBJ1-2
CSVAGSPNYGYTF
TGCAGCGTTGCTGGCAGCCCAAACTATGGCTACACCTTC
>TRBV7-9|18|TRBD1|NA|TRBJ1-1
CASSLANANRGLYTEAFF
TGTGCCAGCAGCTTAGCTAACGCCAACAGGGGGCTCTACACTGAAGCTTTCTTT
>TRBV7-6|13|TRBD2|few|TRBJ2-7
CASSPREGSEQYF
TGTGCCAGCAGCCCCCGGGAGGGCTCCGAGCAGTACTTC
>TRBV5-4|16|NA|once|TRBJ2-6
CASFPQARAGANVLTF
TGTGCCAGCTTTCCCCAAGCTAGGGCCGGGGCCAACGTCCTGACTTTC
>TRBV4-2|14|TRBD2|NA|TRBJ2-3
CASSQSREGNTQYF
TGTGCCAGCAGCCAAAGCCGGGAGGGGAATACGCAGTATTTT
>TRBV7-3|16|TRBD1|NA|TRBJ2-2
CASSSRTGVNTGELFF
TGTGCCAGCAGCTCCAGGACAGGTGTCAACACCGGGGAGCTGTTTTTT
>TRBV10-3|15|TRBD1|NA|TRBJ1-2
CAISESGQGVYGYTF
TGTGCCATCAGTGAGTCGGGACAGGGTGTCTATGGCTACACCTTC
>TRBV7-9|15|NA|NA|TRBJ2-5
CASSLNEWFSETQYF
TGTGCCAGCAGCTTAAACGAGTGGTTTTCAGAGACCCAGTACTTC
>TRBV5-1|14|NA|NA|TRBJ2-1
CASSSQGRNNEQFF
TGCGCCAGCAGCTCCCAGGGGCGGAACAATGAGCAGTTCTTC
>TRBV2|13|NA|once|TRBJ1-1
CASSNEGGRGAFF
TGTGCCAGCAGTAACGAAGGGGGACGAGGAGCTTTCTTT
>TRBV2|14|TRBD1|NA|TRBJ2-1
CASRKGQVNDEQFF
TGTGCCAGCAGGAAGGGACAGGTAAACGATGAGCAGTTCTTC
>TRBV5-1|16|NA|NA|TRBJ2-7
CASSRTATAGSYEQYF
TGCGCCAGCAGCCGGACGGCGACGGCTGGCTCCTACGAGCAGTACTTC
>TRBV19|13|NA|NA|TRBJ1-2
CASSPTVDNGYTF
TGTGCCAGTAGTCCGACAGTAGACAATGGCTACACCTTC
>TRBV18|14|NA|NA|TRBJ2-3
CASSRSIEGDTQYF
TGTGCCAGCTCACGGTCGATCGAGGGAGATACGCAGTATTTT
>TRBV2|12|NA|once|TRBJ2-3
CASRGRADTQYF
TGTGCCAGCAGGGGCAGGGCAGATACGCAGTATTTT
>TRBV18|16|NA|NA|TRBJ1-4
CASSPTLAATNEKLFF
TGTGCCAGCTCACCCACCTTAGCTGCAACTAATGAAAAACTGTTTTTT
>TRBV7-2|13|TRBD1|NA|TRBJ1-6
CASSRDSPSPLHF
TGTGCCAGCAGCAGGGACAGCCCTTCACCCCTCCACTTT
>TRBV9|17|NA|NA|TRBJ2-5
CASSVATWGAGGETQYF
TGTGCCAGCAGCGTAGCTACGTGGGGGGCCGGGGGAGAGACCCAGTACTTC
>TRBV25-1|13|NA|NA|TRBJ2-1
CASSHGALDEQFF
TGTGCCAGCAGTCACGGAGCTTTAGATGAGCAGTTCTTC
>TRBV9|16|NA|NA|TRBJ1-2
CASSAKRQRGLEGYTF
TGTGCCAGCAGCGCCAAGCGACAGCGGGGGCTCGAAGGCTACACCTTC
>TRBV7-9|16|TRBD1|NA|TRBJ1-6
CASSLLGTGSNSPLHF
TGTGCCAGCAGCTTACTAGGGACAGGATCTAATTCACCCCTCCACTTT
>TRBV4-3|16|TRBD2|NA|TRBJ2-7
CASSQGRTSGDYEQYF
TGCGCCAGCAGCCAAGGCAGAACTAGCGGGGACTACGAGCAGTACTTC
>TRBV5-6|16|NA|NA|TRBJ2-4
CASSLSSQLAKNIQYF
TGTGCCAGCAGCTTGTCCAGCCAACTAGCCAAAAACATTCAGTACTTC
>TRBV6-5|14|NA|NA|TRBJ1-6
CASSGLRGNSPLHF
TGTGCCAGCAGTGGGCTACGGGGTAATTCACCCCTCCACTTT
>TRBV10-3|15|TRBD1|NA|TRBJ2-1
CAIRTRDRGMNEQFF
TGTGCCATCAGGACACGGGACAGGGGTATGAATGAGCAGTTCTTC
>TRBV19|13|NA|once|TRBJ1-1
CASSIIENTEAFF
TGTGCCAGTAGTATTATCGAGAACACTGAAGCTTTCTTT
>TRBV19|13|NA|NA|TRBJ1-5
CATKEREVQPQHF
TGTGCCACCAAGGAGAGAGAGGTGCAGCCCCAGCATTTT
>TRBV7-2|14|TRBD2|once|TRBJ2-7
CASSFSGGTYEQYF
TGTGCCAGCAGCTTTAGCGGGGGAACGTACGAGCAGTACTTC
>TRBV29-1|13|NA|NA|TRBJ2-7
CSAAPPGGYEQYF
TGCAGCGCAGCTCCTCCCGGGGGCTACGAGCAGTACTTC
>TRBV4-3|16|TRBD1|few|TRBJ1-2
CASSQDWGTGADGYTF
TGCGCCAGCAGCCAAGATTGGGGGACAGGGGCGGATGGCTACACCTTC
>TRBV30|14|NA|NA|TRBJ2-7
CVWSVQAGSYEQYF
TGTGTCTGGAGTGTACAAGCCGGCTCCTACGAGCAGTACTTC
>TRBV5-4|14|NA|NA|TRBJ2-5
CASSPESTKETQYF
TGTGCCAGCAGCCCGGAATCCACTAAAGAGACCCAGTACTTC
>TRBV7-6|19|TRBD1|once|TRBJ1-6
CASSRRTGHLGSYNSPLHF
TGTGCCAGCAGCCGCAGGACAGGGCACCTTGGCTCCTATAATTCACCCCTCCACTTT
>TRBV6-5|15|NA|NA|TRBJ1-2
CASREGGAANYGYTF
TGTGCCAGTCGGGAGGGGGGCGCAGCTAACTATGGCTACACCTTC
>TRBV11-2|16|TRBD1|NA|TRBJ2-7
CASSPGTGQGNYEQYF
TGTGCCAGCAGCCCCGGTACGGGACAGGGGAACTACGAGCAGTACTTC
>TRBV28|12|NA|once|TRBJ2-7
CASSLRSYEQYF
TGTGCCAGCAGTTTAAGATCCTACGAGCAGTACTTC